The 2 T cell receptor beta chains listed next were all sequenced from one sample in a study of blood T cell repertoires in COVID-19. Here immunoSEQ multiplex PCR was the method, and the copy in TCRdb shows in-frame clones only, minus some. The sample lists about 110,000 clones, 76% occurring once. The material sequenced was peripheral blood. Receptors originate from an elderly woman with acute or convalescent COVID-19.

This chain links TRBV5-1 with TRBJ1-1; D is undetermined. The CDR3 has 14 amino acids. Trimming pared 1 base from V and 4 bases from J, leaving 11 bases between. Per germline, CDR1 SGHRS and CDR2 YFSETQ. This CDR3 reads CASSLSGSSTEAFF. The CDR3 region has the DNA TGCGCCAGCAGCTTGTCGGGGTCGAGCACTGAAGCTTTCTTT.

Many counts were recorded for this clone. The rearrangement joins TRBV4-3 to TRBJ2-2; D may be TRBD1 (6 bases). With 4 bases removed from V and 8 bases from J, the gap between germline ends came to 23 bases. The CDR3 runs to 17 residues. Germline V lookup: CDR1 LGHNA, CDR2 YSLEER. The CDR3 loop reads CASSLGLDSPPPGELFF. The DNA of the CDR3 is TGCGCCAGCAGCCTCGGCCTGGACAGCCCTCCTCCGGGGGAGCTGTTTTTT.